The sequence of this TCR beta chain was determined in a study of cytomegalovirus exposure and HLA in healthy donors. Study-level points and caveats: A later analysis associated roughly 15,000 TCR beta sequences with HLA alleles at a 0.05 false discovery rate. Researchers had no immune exposure information except CMV serostatus available.

Concerning this clone: Its target is unknown.

These donors, healthy bone marrow donors, were studied. PCR was performed using 60 Vbeta and 13 Jbeta primers. Assay used: immunoSEQ multiplex PCR; TCRdb lists only in-frame clones, some missing. The profile shows 120,000 or so clones, over 70% of them singletons. The receptor's source is a man aged 18 to 29 in good health and CMV-seropositive. The source material was PBMCs.

CDR3 sequence (DNA): TGTGCCAGCAGCCCCCTGGGAGCCCAGACCTACGAGCAGTACTTC. This translates into CASSPLGAQTYEQYF. The genes are TRBV5-5 and TRBJ2-7; D might be TRBD2 (5 bases). Germline CDR1 is SGHKS and CDR2 is YYEKEE (reference sequence). The CDR3 loop spans 15 amino acids. The V end was cut by 4 bases, the J end by 2 bases, with 16 bases between.